This T cell receptor (beta chain) comes out of a study of cytomegalovirus exposure and HLA in healthy donors. Study findings and constraints: Information on immune exposure was restricted to one variable (CMV serostatus). What a later analysis showed was that several of the most significant clusters appeared linked to common viral pathogens.

Sampled while nominally healthy, donors likely had unrecorded immune exposures. The PCR contained 60 Vbeta and 13 Jbeta primers. How the authors handled the data: There were around 77 million unique TCR beta chains by a later count, and some 12 million of them were shared. Sequencing was performed with immunoSEQ multiplex PCR; in TCRdb, only in-frame clones are kept and a portion is missing. Clone size and the V and J calls come from that table; the DNA yielded D and trimming. This table has about 110,000 clones, 65% to 75% appearing once. The CDR3 length is 13 residues. CDR1 is SGHRS and CDR2 is YFSETQ in the germline V gene. V lost 2 bases and J lost 0, with 6 bases in between. Points on this clone: The antigen is unknown.

The specimen sequenced was PBMCs. The sequence was collected from a female donor in good health and CMV-seronegative. V is TRBV5-1 and J is TRBJ2-7, with D possibly TRBD1 on 6 matching bases. The CDR3 DNA reads as TGCGCCAGCAGCTTACAGGGCTCCTACGAGCAGTACTTC. Its translation is CASSLQGSYEQYF. The variable domain in full, with the rest retrieved from reference TRBV5-1 and TRBJ2-7, is KAGVTQTPRYLIKTRGQQVTLSCSPISGHRSVSWYQQTPGQGLQFLFEYFSETQRNKGNFPGRFSGRQFSNSRSEMNVSTLELGDSALYLCASSLQGSYEQYFGPGTRLTVT.